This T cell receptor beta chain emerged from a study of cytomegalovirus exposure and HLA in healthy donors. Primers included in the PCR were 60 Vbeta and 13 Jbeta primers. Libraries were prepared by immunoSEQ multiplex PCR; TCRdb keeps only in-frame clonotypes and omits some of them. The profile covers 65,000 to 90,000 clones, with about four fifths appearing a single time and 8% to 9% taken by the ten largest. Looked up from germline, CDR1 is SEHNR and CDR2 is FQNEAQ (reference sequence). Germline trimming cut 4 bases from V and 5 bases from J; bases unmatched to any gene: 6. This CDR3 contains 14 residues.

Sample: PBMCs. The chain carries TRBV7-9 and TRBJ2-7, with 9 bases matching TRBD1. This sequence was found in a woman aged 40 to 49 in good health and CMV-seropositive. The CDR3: CASSSNRGLDEQYF. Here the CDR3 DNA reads TGTGCCAGCAGCTCAAACAGGGGGCTGGACGAGCAGTACTTC.